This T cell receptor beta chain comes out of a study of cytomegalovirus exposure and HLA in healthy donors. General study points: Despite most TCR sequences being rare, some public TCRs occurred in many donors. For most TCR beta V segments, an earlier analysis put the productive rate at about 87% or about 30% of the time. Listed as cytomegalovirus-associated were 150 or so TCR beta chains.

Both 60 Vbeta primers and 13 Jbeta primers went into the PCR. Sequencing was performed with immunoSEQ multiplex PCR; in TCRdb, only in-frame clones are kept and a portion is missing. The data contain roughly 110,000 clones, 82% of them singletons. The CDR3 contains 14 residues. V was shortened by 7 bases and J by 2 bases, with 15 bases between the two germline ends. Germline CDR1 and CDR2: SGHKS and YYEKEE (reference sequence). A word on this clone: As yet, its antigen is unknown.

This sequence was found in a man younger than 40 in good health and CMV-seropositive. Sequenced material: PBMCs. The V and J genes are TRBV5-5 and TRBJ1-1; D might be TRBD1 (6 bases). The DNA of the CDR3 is TGTGCCAGCCACGAGGGACACCAAAACACTGAAGCTTTCTTT. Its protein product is CASHEGHQNTEAFF.